This TCR beta chain derives from a study of glioma-infiltrating T cells. The sample holds a few counts of this clonotype. Using RNA template, CDR3s of TCR alpha and beta were amplified with iRepertoire arm-PCR. TCRdb reanalysed the multiplex PCR reads using MiXCR and keeps one entry per CDR3 protein. Here the sample spans over 90,000 distinct CDR3 sequences, roughly 30% being singletons. This clonotype was obtained from a human donor with low-grade glioma or glioblastoma, undergoing nonglioma brain surgery, or in good health (not recorded which). Sequencing was carried out using glioma tissue, nonneoplastic brain tissue, or PBMCs (not recorded which).

The CDR3: CASGTDSYEQYF. The CDR3 bases are TGCGCCAGCGGAACTGACTCCTACGAGCAGTACTTC. The chain joins TRBV5-1 to TRBJ2-7; D is undetermined. The CDR3 is 12 amino acids. The germline CDR1 and CDR2 sequences are SGHRS and YFSETQ. Deletions cut 7 bases from V and 0 bases from J, with 8 bases between.